Reported below is one T cell receptor (beta chain). The antigen remains undetermined. This sample is part of a study of cytomegalovirus exposure and HLA in healthy donors. The study, taken as a whole, reports: After further analysis at a later stage, 17,000 or so TCR beta sequences were associated with HLA alleles at 0.05 false discovery rate.

With 60 Vbeta and 13 Jbeta primers, the PCR was carried out. Clones were sequenced by immunoSEQ multiplex PCR, and TCRdb holds only the in-frame ones, with some missing. The repertoire table contains approximately 110,000 clones. Healthy people donating bone marrow made up the donors. Source material: PBMCs. The TCR sequence derives from a man in his fifties in good health and CMV-seronegative.

The CDR3 reads CATSVNQGYEQYF. DNA of the CDR3: TGTGCCACCAGCGTAAACCAGGGCTACGAGCAGTACTTC. The chain couples TRBV15 to TRBJ2-7, with D tentatively TRBD1 (5 bases). This CDR3 is built from 13 residues. Trimming stripped 5 bases from V and 3 bases from J, with 11 bases between. CDR1 and CDR2 from the germline V gene are LNHNV and YYDKDF (reference sequence).